Below are 21 T cell receptor beta chains sequenced from a single sample in a study of vaccination effects on CD4 cells after COVID-19 (dated by TCRdb to 2022 to 2024). Receptors were amplified or captured by the immunoSEQ multiplex PCR assay. In TCRdb, the immuneACCESS table is reduced to in-frame sequences with V and J assigned. These tables do not hold every clone; where another copy was compared, an unresolved V gene accounts for under half, and the others remain unexplained. Present in this sample are more than 20,000 clones, approximately 80% of which were seen just once. Roughly 19% of the sample is taken by the ten largest. Their antigen targets remain unknown. In the ViraFEST assay, PBMC were stimulated with viral peptide pools, and TCR sequencing was then used to find antigen-specific CD4+ T cell clonotypes based on their expansion. After around 10 days of culture, CD4+ T cells were isolated with the EasySep CD4+ T cell isolation kit. PCR-confirmed SARS-CoV-2 infection had occurred in convalescent patients between March and December 2020, before the Alpha, Beta and Delta variants emerged in the United States.

This specimen consisted of CD4+ T cells from PBMCs cultured with HCoV-NL63 spike peptides, obtained before COVID-19 vaccination. The sample's cell subset or site label is to be understood as: HCoV-NL63 spike overlapping peptide pool stimulation. The receptors stem from a human donor who had a prior SARS-CoV-2 infection.

This rearrangement joins TRBV2 to TRBJ1-5, with D possibly matching TRBD1 (6 bases). V lost 3 bases, J lost 4 bases, and 13 bases lay in between. Germline V lookup: CDR1 SNHLY, CDR2 FYNNEI. The CDR3 sequence is 15 residues long. The CDR3 loop is CASSDSGTLNQPQHF. The CDR3 nucleotides are TGTGCCAGCAGTGATTCCGGGACACTTAATCAGCCCCAGCATTTT.

The gene calls are TRBV19 and TRBJ2-3; D not certain. There are 14 residues in the CDR3. Germline CDR1 LNHDA, CDR2 SQIVND (reference sequence). Trimming shortened V by 4 bases and J by 2 bases, and 10 bases separated the two germline ends. Here the CDR3 reads CASSNFRHTDTQYF. For the CDR3, the DNA is TGTGCCAGTAGTAATTTTAGACACACAGATACGCAGTATTTT.

The V and J genes are TRBV5-4 and TRBJ2-7, with TRBD1 matching over 11 bases. This CDR3 spans 16 amino acids. CDR1 is SGHNT and CDR2 is YYREEE in the germline V gene (reference sequence). Trimming removed 3 bases from V and 5 bases from J; junction bases left unmatched: 10. CDR3 residues: CASSSGTGGLKNEQYF. The CDR3 DNA is TGTGCCAGCAGCTCTGGGACAGGGGGTCTTAAGAACGAGCAGTACTTC.

CDR3 amino acids: CASSPGQGTRGTEAFF. Here the CDR3 DNA reads TGTGCCAGCAGCCCTGGACAGGGGACCCGGGGGACTGAAGCTTTCTTT. This sequence joins TRBV5-4 and TRBJ1-1; 9 bases agree with TRBD1. Germline V gene data show CDR1 as SGHNT and CDR2 as YYREEE (reference sequence). Unmatched junction bases numbered 12, after V lost 4 bases and J lost 5 bases. The CDR3 covers 16 residues.

The chain uses TRBV7-2 and TRBJ2-5, with 7 bases lining up with TRBD2. The germline CDR1 and CDR2 sequences are SGHTA and FQGNSA. Unmatched junction bases numbered 7, after V lost 1 base and J lost 5 bases. The length of the CDR3 is 15 residues. CDR3 protein: CASSLVGQGGETQYF. CDR3 bases: TGTGCCAGCAGCTTAGTGGGGCAGGGAGGGGAGACCCAGTACTTC. The full variable domain, completed using reference TRBV7-2 and TRBJ2-5, is GAGVSQSPSNKVTEKGKDVELRCDPISGHTALYWYRQSLGQGLEFLIYFQGNSAPDKSGLPSDRFSAERTGGSVSTLTIQRTQQEDSAVYLCASSLVGQGGETQYFGPGTRLLVL.

Details on this clone: The same CDR3 arises from other DNA sequences in this sample as well. The chain joins TRBV19 to TRBJ1-2; D may be TRBD1 (6 bases). V shed 5 bases and J shed 4 bases, with 11 bases lying between them. CDR3 size: 13 residues. The germline CDR1 and CDR2 sequences are LNHDA and SQIVND (reference sequence). The CDR3 bases are TGTGCCAGTAGTCCACAGGGCTTCTATGGCTACACCTTC. Its translation is CASSPQGFYGYTF.

CDR3 in amino acids: CATSGGPRDSGANVLTF. Here the CDR3 DNA reads TGTGCCACCAGTGGGGGGCCCCGCGACTCTGGGGCCAACGTCCTGACTTTC. The genes are TRBV24-1 and TRBJ2-6, with D possibly TRBD1 on 6 matching bases. Germline CDR1 and CDR2: KGHDR and SFDVKD. The CDR3 loop spans 17 amino acids. V was cut by 5 bases and J by 0 bases, with 13 bases left in between.

The rearrangement joins TRBV4-2 to TRBJ1-5; no definite D call. Germline CDR1 reads LGHNA; CDR2 reads YNFKEQ. The CDR3 is 17 residues long. V was pared by 1 base and J by 0 bases, with 13 bases between. Here the CDR3 reads CASSQVRESYSNQPQHF. CDR3 nucleotide sequence: TGTGCCAGCAGCCAAGTCAGAGAGTCATATAGCAATCAGCCCCAGCATTTT.

This CDR3 is CASRLASGGAPDTQYF. As DNA, the CDR3 is TGTGCCAGTAGGTTGGCTAGCGGGGGGGCCCCTGATACGCAGTATTTT. This chain joins TRBV19 and TRBJ2-3; 12 bases align to TRBD2. In germline, CDR1 is LNHDA, CDR2 SQIVND (reference sequence). Trimming cost V 6 bases and J 6 bases; bases outside gene matches: 10. The CDR3 sequence is 16 residues long.

This rearrangement joins TRBV5-4 to TRBJ2-3, with D possibly TRBD1 on 6 matching bases. V was trimmed by 1 base and J by 4 bases, leaving 13 bases between them. Per germline, CDR1 SGHNT and CDR2 YYREEE (reference sequence). The CDR3 has 15 amino acids. The CDR3 coding sequence is TGTGCCAGCAGCTTGAGGTACAGGGTAGCAGATACGCAGTATTTT. This encodes CASSLRYRVADTQYF.

The chain carries TRBV25-1 and TRBJ2-5, with D hard to call. The CDR3 has 13 amino acids. The V gene's germline CDR1 is MGHDK and CDR2 SYGVNS. V lost 5 bases and J lost 7, with 14 bases in between. The CDR3 nucleotides read TGTGCCAGCAGTAGAGAGAACAAGAGGACCCAGTACTTC. Translation: CASSRENKRTQYF.

The gene calls are TRBV9 and TRBJ1-1; 7 positions agree with TRBD1. The CDR3 sequence is 14 residues long. V dropped 0 bases and J dropped 3; count of bases not matched to a gene: 2. Germline CDR1 is SGDLS and CDR2 is YYNGEE. CDR3 DNA: TGTGCCAGCAGCGTAGGACAGGGCGACACTGAAGCTTTCTTT. Its protein product is CASSVGQGDTEAFF.

This chain connects TRBV5-4 to TRBJ2-5, with D perhaps matching TRBD2 (5 bases). V dropped 0 bases and J dropped 3 bases, with 12 bases sitting between them. The CDR3 length is 15 residues. Germline CDR1 reads SGHNT; CDR2 reads YYREEE (reference sequence). CDR3 in DNA: TGTGCCAGCAGCTTGGGGGCCAGCGGAAAAGAGACCCAGTACTTC. This codes for CASSLGASGKETQYF.

The J gene is TRBJ2-1, the V gene TRBV6-5; D uncertain. V lost 5 bases to trimming and J lost 0 bases, with 11 bases between them. The CDR3 is made up of 15 amino acids. From germline, CDR1 is MNHEY and CDR2 SVGAGI. The chain's CDR3 is CASSPTPYSYNEQFF. Written as DNA, the CDR3 is TGTGCCAGCAGTCCGACCCCCTACTCCTACAATGAGCAGTTCTTC.

The rearrangement links TRBV7-9 to TRBJ2-7; possibly TRBD1 for D (7 bases). This CDR3 contains 15 residues. Per germline, CDR1 SEHNR and CDR2 FQNEAQ (reference sequence). The germline V and J ends were trimmed by 1 base and 2 bases, with 12 bases remaining between them. The CDR3: CASSLVRGDPYEQYF. CDR3 nucleotide sequence: TGTGCCAGCAGCTTAGTCAGGGGGGACCCCTACGAGCAGTACTTC.

This sequence joins TRBV6-1 and TRBJ2-1; a weak D match, TRBD2 (5 bases). V lost 0 bases and J 5 bases, leaving 11 bases between the germline ends. Germline V gene data show CDR1 as MNHNS and CDR2 as SASEGT. The CDR3 has 15 residues. Here the CDR3 reads CASSEASAGHNEQFF. The CDR3 DNA reads TGTGCCAGCAGTGAAGCTAGCGCGGGTCACAATGAGCAGTTCTTC.

The chain is built from TRBV3-1 (or the pseudogene TRBV3-2) and TRBJ1-1; D is possibly TRBD1 (5 bases). The CDR3 contains 13 residues. Germline-derived CDR1 and CDR2 are LGHDT and YNNKEL (reference sequence). Trimming pared 4 bases from V and 6 bases from J, leaving 12 bases between. The CDR3 DNA reads as TGTGCCAGCAGCCGAGAGAGGGGTCCTGAAGCTTTCTTT. Amino acid sequence: CASSRERGPEAFF.

As to this clone: The sample holds other DNA sequences that translate to the same CDR3. V usage is TRBV6-5 and J usage is TRBJ2-7, with no clear D. The CDR3 covers 15 residues. From germline, CDR1 is MNHEY and CDR2 SVGAGI. The V end lost 0 bases, the J end lost 2 bases, and 11 bases lay between the germline ends. The chain's CDR3 is CASSYSFVGTYEQYF. The CDR3 nucleotides read TGTGCCAGCAGTTACTCGTTTGTAGGGACCTACGAGCAGTACTTC.

The chain uses TRBV30 and TRBJ1-2; maybe TRBD1 (5 bases). The CDR3 is 12 residues long. Between the trimmed V and J ends, which lost 1 base and 6 bases, there was a span of 9 bases. CDR1 is GTSNPN, CDR2 SVGIG, per germline (reference sequence). CDR3 amino acids: CAWSGGRDGYTF. The CDR3 nucleotides are TGTGCCTGGAGTGGAGGCAGGGATGGCTACACCTTC.

J is TRBJ2-7 and V is TRBV7-8, with TRBD1 matching 8 bases. Germline values: CDR1 SGHVS, CDR2 FQNEAQ. The CDR3 is made up of 16 amino acids. V dropped 2 bases and J dropped 0; count of bases not matched to a gene: 6. CDR3 sequence (DNA): TGTGCCAGCAGCTTAAGGGGGGACAGGAGCTCCTACGAGCAGTACTTC. The encoded protein is CASSLRGDRSSYEQYF.

The table lists this clone with a few counts. This sequence joins TRBV23-1 and TRBJ1-2; D ambiguous. TRBV23-1 is an open reading frame whose function is uncertain. V was pared by 2 bases and J by 4 bases, with 17 bases between. CDR3 length: 16 amino acids. CDR3 sequence: CASSQICFPDFYGYTF. The CDR3 nucleotides read TGCGCCAGCAGTCAAATTTGCTTCCCCGACTTCTATGGCTACACCTTC.